Below, one T cell receptor (beta chain) is given with its context. CDR1 and CDR2 from the germline V gene are SGHRS and YFSETQ. The CDR3 is 14 residues long. V lost 1 base and J 6 bases, leaving 11 bases between the germline ends. The data are from a study of T cell responses to AZD1222 COVID-19 vaccine. Here immunoSEQ multiplex PCR was the method, and the copy in TCRdb shows in-frame clones only, minus some. This table holds roughly 48,000 clones, over 75% found once. The chain has TRBV5-1 and TRBJ1-5, with a tentative D call TRBD1 (5 bases). The sequencing used peripheral blood, collected 28 days after the second AZD1222 dose. This TCR derives from an adult who received the AZD1222 COVID-19 vaccine. In DNA form, the CDR3 reads TGCGCCAGCAGCTTGACAGGCACGGGTCAGCCCCAGCATTTT. This sequence encodes CASSLTGTGQPQHF.